This TCR beta chain was captured in a study of regulatory T cells in long-lasting Graves disease. Findings and limits, study-wide: TRBV28, TRBJ1-2 and TRBJ2-5 emerged as the favored segments in persistent disease.

The length of the CDR3 is 15 residues. V dropped 1 base and J dropped 7 bases, with 14 bases sitting between them. Germline V CDR1 and CDR2: MGHRA, YSYEKL. As for time point: newly diagnosed GD, antithyroid drugs for less than 3 months. The authors made the TCR library using RNA they extracted from PBMCs. Arm-PCR of CDR3 regions with iRepertoire HTBI primers generated TCR beta libraries. TCRdb passed the multiplex PCR reads through MiXCR, listing each CDR3 protein once. Among about 420,000 distinct CDR3 sequences listed, 16% were seen once. The table lists this clonotype with a few counts. Antigen unknown. The same specimen was also included in a second study, on T cells in Graves' hyperthyroidism and ophthalmopathy. Per that study: Lactation, pregnancy, other autoimmune disease or uncontrolled infection led to exclusion of patients. The TCR CDR3 was amplified in a first-round RT-PCR using the HTBI primer set. Most thyroid clonotypes expanded above 0.001 appeared in blood too.

This receptor was obtained from a woman aged 18-29 years with Graves disease. This sequence joins TRBV4-1 and TRBJ1-5; possibly TRBD1 for D (6 bases). Sequencing used peripheral blood mononuclear cells (PBMCs), obtained at new diagnosis, from a patient treated with antithyroid drugs. CDR3 in amino acids: CASSQGSGVGQPQHF. In nucleotides, the CDR3 is TGCGCCAGCAGCCAAGGTTCAGGGGTTGGGCAGCCCCAGCATTTT.